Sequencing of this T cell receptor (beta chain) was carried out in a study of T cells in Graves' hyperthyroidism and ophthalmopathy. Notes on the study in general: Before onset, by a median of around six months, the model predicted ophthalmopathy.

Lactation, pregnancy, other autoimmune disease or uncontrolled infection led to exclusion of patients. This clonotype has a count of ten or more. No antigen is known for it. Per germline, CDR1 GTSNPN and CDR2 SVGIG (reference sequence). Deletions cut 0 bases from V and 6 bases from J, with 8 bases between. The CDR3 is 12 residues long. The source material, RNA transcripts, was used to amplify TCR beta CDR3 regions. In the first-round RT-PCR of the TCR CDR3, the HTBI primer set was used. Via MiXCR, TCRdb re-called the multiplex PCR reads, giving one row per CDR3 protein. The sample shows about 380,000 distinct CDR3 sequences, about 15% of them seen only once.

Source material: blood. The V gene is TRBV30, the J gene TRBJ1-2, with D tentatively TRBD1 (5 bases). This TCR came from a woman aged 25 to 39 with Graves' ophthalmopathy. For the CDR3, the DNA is TGTGCCTGGAGTGTAGGGGAGAATGGCTACACCTTC. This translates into CAWSVGENGYTF.